This entry lists 16 T cell receptor beta chains sequenced from one sample in a study of blood T cells in healthy people across ages. A J-beta primer mix and a sample-barcoded 5' primer were used in a second PCR of roughly 7 to 12 cycles. From the 5' RACE reads, TCRdb called clonotypes with MiXCR, one entry per CDR3 protein. The sample lists 1 million or so distinct CDR3 sequences, more than 35% seen once, with about 19% in the top ten. The sequenced material came from blood. The receptors were gathered from a woman in her sixties or seventies in good health.

The chain employs TRBV6-6 and TRBJ2-7, with a weak D call TRBD2 (6 bases). Between the trimmed V and J ends, which lost 2 bases and 0 bases, there was a span of 11 bases. The germline V gene encodes CDR1 MNHNY and CDR2 SVGAGI (reference sequence). This CDR3 has 15 amino acids. CDR3 sequence (DNA): TGTGCCAGCAGTTACGGGGCGGGAAGCTCCTACGAGCAGTACTTC. Residues: CASSYGAGSSYEQYF.

This chain connects TRBV18 to TRBJ2-5; no firm D call. The CDR3 extends over 13 amino acids. The V end lost 3 bases, the J end lost 4 bases, and 9 bases lay between the germline ends. Per germline, CDR1 KGHSH and CDR2 LQKENI. The CDR3, as DNA: TGTGCCAGCTCACCTCTGGGGATAGAGACCCAGTACTTC. It translates to CASSPLGIETQYF. The whole variable domain, filled in from reference TRBV18 and TRBJ2-5, reads NAGVMQNPRHLVRRRGQEARLRCSPMKGHSHVYWYRQLPEEGLKFMVYLQKENIIDESGMPKERFSAEFPKEGPSILRIQQVVRGDSAAYFCASSPLGIETQYFGPGTRLLVL.

The CDR3 bases are TGTGCCAGCAGACCCGGGACAGAGGGCCCTCAGTACTTC. Translation: CASRPGTEGPQYF. The V gene is TRBV28, the J gene TRBJ2-7, with TRBD1 matching over 7 bases. The germline V gene encodes CDR1 MDHEN and CDR2 SYDVKM. Trimming removed 6 bases from V and 10 bases from J; junction bases left unmatched: 12. This CDR3 comprises 13 residues.

This clonotype was observed a few times. This sequence joins TRBV5-6 and TRBJ2-5; D might be TRBD1 (6 bases). Germline assignment: CDR1 SGHDT and CDR2 YYEEEE. V gave up 3 bases and J gave up 3 bases, with 9 bases separating them. The CDR3 length is 13 residues. The CDR3 protein is CASSWTVEETQYF. The CDR3 DNA reads TGTGCCAGCAGCTGGACAGTAGAAGAGACCCAGTACTTC.

This chain joins TRBV12-3 or TRBV12-4 and TRBJ2-3; D may correspond to TRBD1 or TRBD2 (7 bases each). This CDR3 comprises 14 residues. Trimming shortened V by 5 bases and J by 5 bases, and 14 bases separated the two germline ends. The DNA of the CDR3 is TGTGCCAGCAGTCCTCAGGGGGGGGGAGATACGCAGTATTTT. Translating it yields CASSPQGGGDTQYF.

On this clonotype itself: One end of the junction does not line up with germline, which may come from a read error. J is TRBJ2-5 and V is TRBV14; 7 bases agree with TRBD2. Per the germline V gene, CDR1 is SGHDN and CDR2 is FVKESK. This CDR3 is 14 amino acids long. CDR3 in amino acids: CASSQAGSGRGQYF. The CDR3, as DNA: TGTGCGAGCAGCCAAGCCGGGTCAGGGCGGGGGCAGTACTTC. Combining the CDR3 with reference TRBV14 and TRBJ2-5 gives the whole variable domain EAGVTQFPSHSVIEKGQTVTLRCDPISGHDNLYWYRRVMGKEIKFLLHFVKESKQDESGMPNNRFLAERTGGTYSTLKVQPAELEDSGVYFCASSQAGSGRGQYFGPGTRLLVL.

This clonotype is a singleton in its sample. The chain joins TRBV25-1 to TRBJ1-6, with 8 positions matching TRBD1. V was pared by 7 bases and J by 10 bases, with 9 bases of the junction left unmatched. The CDR3 is made up of 14 amino acids. The germline gives CDR1 MGHDK, CDR2 SYGVNS. The CDR3 DNA follows: TGTGCCAGCACGGGGACAGGACGACGGTCACCCCTCCACTTT. Encoded protein: CASTGTGRRSPLHF.

The chain is built from TRBV29-1 and TRBJ2-2; 10 nucleotides match TRBD2. With 3 bases clipped from V and 5 bases from J, the junction kept 6 bases outside the gene matches. From germline, CDR1 is SQVTM and CDR2 ANQGSEA. The CDR3 length is 15 residues. In DNA form, the CDR3 reads TGCAGCGTTGAGGGGACTAGCGAACAAACCGGGGAGCTGTTTTTT. Translating gives CSVEGTSEQTGELFF.

This clonotype was detected many times. The V gene is TRBV25-1, the J gene TRBJ2-7; 7 bases match TRBD1. CDR1 and CDR2 (germline): MGHDK, SYGVNS. J lost 0 bases, V lost 1 base, and 0 bases had no gene match. The CDR3 length is 14 residues. This chain's CDR3 is CASSESGGSYEQYF. Here the CDR3 DNA reads TGTGCCAGCAGTGAATCAGGGGGCTCCTACGAGCAGTACTTC.

The J gene is TRBJ2-5, the V gene TRBV20-1; 8 positions match TRBD1. The DNA end is more similar to TRBJ2-7, so the J call may be wrong. Germline V gene data show CDR1 as DFQATT and CDR2 as SNEGSKA (reference sequence). The length of the CDR3 is 16 residues. The CDR3 is CSARGGQVGTLYEQYF. CDR3 DNA sequence: TGCAGTGCTAGAGGGGGACAGGTCGGGACCCTCTACGAGCAGTACTTC.

J is TRBJ2-4 and V is TRBV7-8; maybe TRBD2 (6 bases). The J call may be mistaken, given a closer DNA end match to TRBJ2-7. The CDR3 totals 13 residues. In germline, CDR1 is SGHVS, CDR2 FQNEAQ. Here the CDR3 DNA reads TGTGCCAGCAGCGGGCTAGCGAACTACGAGCAGTACTTC. This codes for CASSGLANYEQYF.

The gene calls are TRBV20-1 and TRBJ2-7; D gene ambiguous. The germline V gene has CDR1 DFQATT and CDR2 SNEGSKA (reference sequence). The CDR3 loop spans 11 amino acids. Trimming shortened V by 3 bases and J by 7 bases, and 10 bases separated the two germline ends. The CDR3 region has the DNA TGCAGTGCTAGGGGCAACAATGAGCAGTACTTC. Its translation is CSARGNNEQYF.

There are a few counts of this clonotype. The rearrangement links TRBV29-1 to TRBJ2-3; tentative D call: TRBD1 (6 bases). The V gene lost 5 bases and the J gene lost 10 bases, with 13 bases spanning the gap. The germline gives CDR1 SQVTM, CDR2 ANQGSEA. The CDR3 is 11 residues long. The CDR3 region is CSVRPGQAQYF. CDR3 DNA: TGCAGCGTTCGACCGGGACAAGCGCAGTATTTT.

The V call is TRBV18, the J call TRBJ1-6, with D unclear. V was clipped by 1 base and J by 5 bases, with 6 bases between them. CDR3 size: 14 residues. Germline V lookup: CDR1 KGHSH, CDR2 LQKENI. The CDR3 region is CASSPRADNSPLHF. In DNA form, the CDR3 reads TGTGCCAGCTCACCACGGGCCGATAATTCACCCCTCCACTTT.

This clonotype appeared many times. The J gene is TRBJ2-3, the V gene TRBV6-5; no clear D gene. The CDR3 loop spans 15 amino acids. Deletions cut 2 bases from V and 0 bases from J, with 9 bases between. Looked up from germline, CDR1 is MNHEY and CDR2 is SVGAGI. CDR3 in amino acids: CASSYLAASTDTQYF. The DNA of the CDR3 is TGTGCCAGCAGTTACCTCGCAGCTAGCACAGATACGCAGTATTTT.

The rearrangement links TRBV20-1 to TRBJ2-2; 7 bases are a match to TRBD1. This CDR3 is built from 13 residues. Germline CDR1 and CDR2: DFQATT and SNEGSKA (reference sequence). Germline trimming cut 6 bases from V and 4 bases from J; bases unmatched to any gene: 5. CDR3 loop: CSADRAGTGELFF. Written as DNA, the CDR3 is TGCAGTGCCGACAGGGCGGGCACCGGGGAGCTGTTTTTT.